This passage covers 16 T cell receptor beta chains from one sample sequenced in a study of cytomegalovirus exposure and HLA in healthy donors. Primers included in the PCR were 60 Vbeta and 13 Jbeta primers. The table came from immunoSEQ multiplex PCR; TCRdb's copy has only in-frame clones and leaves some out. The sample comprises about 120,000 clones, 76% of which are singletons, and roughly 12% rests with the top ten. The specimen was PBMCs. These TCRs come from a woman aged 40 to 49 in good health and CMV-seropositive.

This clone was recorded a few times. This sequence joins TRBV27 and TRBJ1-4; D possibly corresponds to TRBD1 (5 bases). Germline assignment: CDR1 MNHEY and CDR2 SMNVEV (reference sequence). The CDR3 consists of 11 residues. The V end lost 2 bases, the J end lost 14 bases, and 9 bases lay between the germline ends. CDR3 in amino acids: CASSLRGILFF. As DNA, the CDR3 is TGTGCCAGCAGTTTAAGGGGAATCCTGTTTTTT.

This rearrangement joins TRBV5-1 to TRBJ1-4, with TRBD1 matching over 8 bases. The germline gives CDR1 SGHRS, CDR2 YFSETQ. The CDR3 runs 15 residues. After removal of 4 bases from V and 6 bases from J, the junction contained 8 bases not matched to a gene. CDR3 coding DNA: TGCGCCAGCAGCGCCCGGACAGGGTTGGATGAAAAACTGTTTTTT. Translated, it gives CASSARTGLDEKLFF.

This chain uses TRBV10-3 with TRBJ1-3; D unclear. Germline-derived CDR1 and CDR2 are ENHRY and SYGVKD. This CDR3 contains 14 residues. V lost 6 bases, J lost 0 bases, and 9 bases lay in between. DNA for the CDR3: TGTGCCATCAGGGAAGGGAGCTCTGGAAACACCATATATTTT. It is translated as CAIREGSSGNTIYF.

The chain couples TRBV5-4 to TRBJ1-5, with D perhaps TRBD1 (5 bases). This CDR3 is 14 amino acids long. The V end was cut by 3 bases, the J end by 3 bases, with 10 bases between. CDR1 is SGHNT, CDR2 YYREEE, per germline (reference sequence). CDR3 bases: TGTGCCAGCAGCTATCAGGGTACCAATCAGCCCCAGCATTTT. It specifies CASSYQGTNQPQHF.

CDR3 protein: CASSPGGGRTYEQYF. CDR3 nucleotides: TGTGCCAGCAGCCCGGGGGGGGGTCGAACCTACGAGCAGTACTTC. This sequence joins TRBV11-3 and TRBJ2-7, with 8 bases lining up with TRBD2. The CDR3 extends over 15 amino acids. Germline CDR1 SGHNT, CDR2 YENEEA. The ends lost 5 bases at V and 2 bases at J; junction bases unmatched: 8.

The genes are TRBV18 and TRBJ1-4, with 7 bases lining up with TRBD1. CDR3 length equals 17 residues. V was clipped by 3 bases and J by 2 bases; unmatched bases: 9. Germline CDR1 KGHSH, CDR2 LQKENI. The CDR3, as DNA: TGTGCCAGCTCACCCCCCGAAAGGGGGCAGACTAATGAAAAACTGTTTTTT. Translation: CASSPPERGQTNEKLFF.

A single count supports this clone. For the CDR3, the DNA is TGTGCCAGCAGCCACCTCGGGACAGGCTCCTACGAGCAGTACTTC. It translates to CASSHLGTGSYEQYF. The chain combines TRBV28 with TRBJ2-7, with 8 bases aligning to TRBD1. V shed 6 bases and J 0 bases; nucleotides not matched to a gene: 7. This CDR3 region has 15 residues. Looked up from germline, CDR1 is MDHEN and CDR2 is SYDVKM. Filled out from reference TRBV28 and TRBJ2-7, the complete variable domain reads DVKVTQSSRYLVKRTGEKVFLECVQDMDHENMFWYRQDPGLGLRLIYFSYDVKMKEKGDIPEGYSVSREKKERFSLILESASTNQTSMYLCASSHLGTGSYEQYFGPGTRLTVT.

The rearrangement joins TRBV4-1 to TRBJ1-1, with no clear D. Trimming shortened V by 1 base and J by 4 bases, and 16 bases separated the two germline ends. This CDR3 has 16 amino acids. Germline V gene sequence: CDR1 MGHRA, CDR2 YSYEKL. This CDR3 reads CASSQGRLTQVTEAFF. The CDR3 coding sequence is TGCGCCAGCAGCCAAGGCCGACTAACCCAGGTCACTGAAGCTTTCTTT.

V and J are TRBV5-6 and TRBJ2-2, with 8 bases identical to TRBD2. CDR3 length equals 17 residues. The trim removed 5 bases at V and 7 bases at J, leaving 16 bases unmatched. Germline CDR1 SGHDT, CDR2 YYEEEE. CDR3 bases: TGTGCCAGCAGTTCCTTACTCGGGGGGGGAAAATTCGGGGAGCTGTTTTTT. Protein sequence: CASSSLLGGGKFGELFF.

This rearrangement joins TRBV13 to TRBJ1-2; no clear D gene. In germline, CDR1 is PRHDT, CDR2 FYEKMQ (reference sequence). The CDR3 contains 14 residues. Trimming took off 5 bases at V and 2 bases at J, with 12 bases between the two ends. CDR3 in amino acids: CASSPRGLNYGYTF. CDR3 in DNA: TGTGCCAGCAGCCCTCGAGGACTCAACTATGGCTACACCTTC. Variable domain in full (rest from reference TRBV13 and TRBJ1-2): AAGVIQSPRHLIKEKRETATLKCYPIPRHDTVYWYQQGPGQDPQFLISFYEKMQSDKGSIPDRFSAQQFSDYHSELNMSSLELGDSALYFCASSPRGLNYGYTFGSGTRLTVV.

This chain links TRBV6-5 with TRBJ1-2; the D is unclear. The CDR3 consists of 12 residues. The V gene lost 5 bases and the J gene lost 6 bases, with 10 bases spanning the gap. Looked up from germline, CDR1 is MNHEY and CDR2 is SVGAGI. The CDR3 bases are TGTGCCAGCAGTCCGTCTTCCCATGGCTACACCTTC. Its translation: CASSPSSHGYTF.

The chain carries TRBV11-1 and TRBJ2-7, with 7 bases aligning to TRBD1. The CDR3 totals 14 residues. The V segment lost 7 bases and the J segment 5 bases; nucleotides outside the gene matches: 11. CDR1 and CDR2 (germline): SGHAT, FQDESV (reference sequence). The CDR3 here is CASTPQGQVNEQYF. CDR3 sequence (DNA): TGTGCCAGCACCCCACAGGGGCAGGTAAACGAGCAGTACTTC.

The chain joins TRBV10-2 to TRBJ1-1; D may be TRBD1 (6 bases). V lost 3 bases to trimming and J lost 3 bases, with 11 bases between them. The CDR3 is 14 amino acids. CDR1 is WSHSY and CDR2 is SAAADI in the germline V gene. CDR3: CASSEPGVDTEAFF. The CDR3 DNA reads TGCGCCAGCAGTGAACCAGGGGTTGACACTGAAGCTTTCTTT.

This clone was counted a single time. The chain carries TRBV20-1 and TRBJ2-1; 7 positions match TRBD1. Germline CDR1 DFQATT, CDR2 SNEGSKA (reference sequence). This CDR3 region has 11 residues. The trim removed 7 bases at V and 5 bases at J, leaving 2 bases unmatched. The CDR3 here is CSVGTDNEQFF. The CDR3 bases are TGCAGTGTAGGGACAGACAATGAGCAGTTCTTC.

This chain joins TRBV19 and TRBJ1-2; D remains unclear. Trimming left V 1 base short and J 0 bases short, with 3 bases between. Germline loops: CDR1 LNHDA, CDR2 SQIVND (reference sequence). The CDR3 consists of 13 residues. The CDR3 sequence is CASSIATNYGYTF. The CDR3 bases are TGTGCCAGTAGTATAGCAACTAACTATGGCTACACCTTC.

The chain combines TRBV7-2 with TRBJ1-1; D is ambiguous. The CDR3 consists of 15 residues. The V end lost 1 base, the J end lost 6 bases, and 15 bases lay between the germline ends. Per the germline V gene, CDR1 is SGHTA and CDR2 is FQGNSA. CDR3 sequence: CASSLVETAWAEAFF. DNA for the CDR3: TGTGCCAGCAGCTTAGTGGAGACGGCCTGGGCTGAAGCTTTCTTT.